This T cell receptor (beta chain) was recovered during a study of early T cells in non-severe SARS-CoV-2 infection. Germline V gene sequence: CDR1 LNHNV, CDR2 YYDKDF (reference sequence). This CDR3 has 13 amino acids. Trimming pared 0 bases from V and 5 bases from J, leaving 5 bases between. TCRdb fed the 5' RACE reads into MiXCR, producing one record per CDR3 protein. The sample has tens of thousands of distinct CDR3 sequences, 13% seen once. This clonotype was detected a few times. The source of this sequence is an adult who was a healthcare worker with PCR-confirmed SARS-CoV-2 infection or an uninfected control (not recorded which). This rearrangement joins TRBV15 to TRBJ2-1, with D unresolved. Sequencing was carried out using whole blood. The CDR3 region has the DNA TGTGCCACCAGCAGAGATCAGAACAATGAGCAGTTCTTC. Translation: CATSRDQNNEQFF.